Listed below are T cell receptor beta chains from one sample, sequenced in a study of blood T cell repertoires in COVID-19. Sequencing was performed with immunoSEQ multiplex PCR; in TCRdb, only in-frame clones are kept and a portion is missing. The sample contains about 210,000 clones, 82% of which appear only once. The sequencing input was peripheral blood. These receptors were taken from a woman aged 40-49 years with acute or convalescent COVID-19. CDR3s include the opening cysteine and the closing phenylalanine or tryptophan. A D gene is named only where the DNA matches it firmly. The listing skips clone size in some rows; elsewhere it reads once, few, many or a size class.

j_call | clone_size | d_call | cdr3_length | v_call | cdr3_aa | cdr3_nt
TRBJ2-7 | . | . | 15 | TRBV4-1 | CASSQHGYSSYEQYF | TGCGCCAGCAGCCAACACGGTTATAGCTCCTACGAGCAGTACTTC
TRBJ2-3 | few | . | 15 | TRBV10-3 | CAISELEPGFDTQYF | TGTGCCATCAGTGAGCTGGAGCCCGGATTTGATACGCAGTATTTT
TRBJ2-7 | . | TRBD2 | 15 | TRBV6-6 | CASSYPLAGDYEQYF | TGTGCCAGCAGTTACCCCCTAGCGGGGGACTACGAGCAGTACTTC
TRBJ2-7 | . | . | 14 | TRBV11-2 | CASSLDPGAYEQYF | TGTGCCAGCAGCTTAGATCCTGGAGCCTACGAGCAGTACTTC
TRBJ2-3 | . | TRBD2 | 17 | TRBV4-1 | CASSQVISGGARDTQYF | TGCGCCAGCAGCCAAGTTATTAGCGGGGGGGCGAGAGATACGCAGTATTTT
TRBJ2-7 | once | . | 14 | TRBV6-5 | CASSYDIQGYEQYF | TGTGCCAGCAGTTATGACATTCAGGGGTACGAGCAGTACTTC
TRBJ1-2 | once | TRBD1 | 14 | TRBV30 | CAWSAGQGADGYTF | TGTGCCTGGAGTGCGGGACAGGGGGCAGACGGCTACACCTTC
TRBJ2-1 | . | TRBD2 | 17 | TRBV13 | CASSLRPLAGVGNEQFF | TGTGCCAGCAGCTTACGCCCACTAGCGGGGGTTGGCAATGAGCAGTTCTTC
TRBJ2-3 | . | TRBD1 | 13 | TRBV24-1 | CATGQGALDTQYF | TGTGCCACCGGACAGGGGGCGTTGGATACGCAGTATTTT
TRBJ1-1 | . | . | 13 | TRBV3-1/TRBV3-2 | CASSGQPNTEAFF | TGTGCCAGTTCAGGACAGCCGAACACTGAAGCTTTCTTT
TRBJ2-7 | . | TRBD2 | 15 | TRBV3-1/TRBV3-2 | CASSQGREGHYEQYF | TGTGCCAGCAGCCAAGGCCGGGAGGGCCACTACGAGCAGTACTTC
TRBJ1-5 | once | TRBD1 | 14 | TRBV6-1 | CASSYLQGDQPQHF | TGTGCCAGCAGTTATCTACAGGGGGATCAGCCCCAGCATTTT
TRBJ2-3 | once | . | 13 | TRBV4-1 | CASSQRDTDTQYF | TGCGCCAGCAGCCAACGGGACACAGATACGCAGTATTTT
TRBJ1-5 | . | . | 12 | TRBV19 | CASNFPGHPQHF | TGTGCCAGTAATTTCCCGGGACACCCCCAGCATTTT
TRBJ2-7 | . | . | 14 | TRBV6-5 | CASSYSGAGYEQYF | TGTGCCAGCAGTTACTCGGGGGCGGGCTACGAGCAGTACTTC
TRBJ2-3 | . | . | 15 | TRBV11-2 | CASSLVRIRTDTQYF | TGTGCCAGCAGCTTAGTCAGGATCCGCACAGATACGCAGTATTTT
TRBJ1-6 | . | . | 14 | TRBV6-5 | CASSYLLGNSPLHF | TGTGCCAGCAGTTACCTCTTGGGCAATTCACCCCTCCACTTT
TRBJ1-2 | . | . | 15 | TRBV9 | CASSPITGRNYGYTF | TGTGCCAGCAGTCCTATTACCGGGAGGAACTATGGCTACACCTTC
TRBJ1-5 | . | TRBD1 | 18 | TRBV4-2 | CASSRAGGGTGNNQPQHF | TGTGCCAGCAGCCGGGCCGGGGGGGGGACAGGGAACAATCAGCCCCAGCATTTT
TRBJ2-1 | . | TRBD2 | 15 | TRBV6-5 | CASSAGTSGYNEQFF | TGTGCCAGCAGCGCCGGGACTAGCGGCTACAATGAGCAGTTCTTC
TRBJ2-3 | . | . | 15 | TRBV2 | CASKSYSGGTDTQYF | TGTGCCAGCAAATCCTATTCGGGGGGCACAGATACGCAGTATTTT
TRBJ1-5 | . | . | 16 | TRBV7-9 | CASSLATGDSNQPQHF | TGTGCCAGCAGCTTAGCGACAGGAGATAGCAATCAGCCCCAGCATTTT
TRBJ1-4 | few | TRBD1 | 16 | TRBV4-3 | CASSQSLGQGGEKLFF | TGCGCCAGCAGCCAATCTTTGGGACAGGGGGGGGAAAAACTGTTTTTT
TRBJ1-2 | . | . | 12 | TRBV6-5 | CASRQGYYGYTF | TGTGCCAGCAGGCAGGGGTACTATGGCTACACCTTC
TRBJ2-5 | . | TRBD2 | 15 | TRBV19 | CASSTGTSGRETQYF | TGTGCCAGTAGTACCGGGACTAGCGGGAGAGAGACCCAGTACTTC
TRBJ2-5 | . | TRBD2 | 15 | TRBV6-6 | CASSYPSGGQETQYF | TGTGCCAGCAGTTACCCGAGCGGGGGACAAGAGACCCAGTACTTC
TRBJ2-1 | few | . | 15 | TRBV25-1 | CASSEVGGAYNEQFF | TGTGCCAGCAGTGAAGTTGGAGGGGCCTACAATGAGCAGTTCTTC
TRBJ2-4 | . | TRBD2 | 19 | TRBV19 | CASSMGLAGASIAKNIQYF | TGTGCCAGTAGTATGGGACTAGCGGGAGCCAGTATAGCCAAAAACATTCAGTACTTC